The 27 T cell receptor beta chains below come from one sample, sequenced in a study of T cell repertoires in cytomegalovirus infection (dated by TCRdb to between 2019 and 2020). TCRdb names Illumina HiSeq 1500 as the instrument used. TCRdb applied fastp at Q25 and MiXCR to the public reads, then kept only in-frame beta chains. One record per CDR3 amino acid sequence lists the most common genes and DNA. This sample has 200,000 or so distinct CDR3 sequences in its table, and about 28% of those were observed once. Approximately 31% of the sample belongs to the ten largest clones. The sample taken for sequencing was PBMCs. The receptor set was obtained from a human donor in good health (CMV status not recorded). Some clones in this sample may be carry-over from other donors' samples.

This clonotype was counted only a few times. The chain combines TRBV5-1 with TRBJ2-7; 9 nucleotides agree with TRBD1. CDR1 SGHRS and CDR2 YFSETQ come from the germline V gene. V lost 4 bases, J lost 1 base, and 6 bases stayed unmatched. The CDR3 length is 15 residues. In DNA, the CDR3 is TGCGCCAGCAGCCAGGGGGACAGGGATTCCTACGAGCAGTACTTC. The encoded protein is CASSQGDRDSYEQYF. The full variable domain, its missing parts supplied by reference TRBV5-1 and TRBJ2-7, is KAGVTQTPRYLIKTRGQQVTLSCSPISGHRSVSWYQQTPGQGLQFLFEYFSETQRNKGNFPGRFSGRQFSNSRSEMNVSTLELGDSALYLCASSQGDRDSYEQYFGPGTRLTVT.

The rearrangement uses TRBV2 and TRBJ1-1; D not resolved. This CDR3 contains 13 residues. Looked up from germline, CDR1 is SNHLY and CDR2 is FYNNEI. V dropped 8 bases and J dropped 5 bases, with 15 bases sitting between them. Here the CDR3 reads CASWRGDGTEAFF. CDR3 sequence (DNA): TGTGCCAGCTGGCGGGGAGACGGAACTGAAGCTTTCTTT.

This clonotype was detected only a few times. The chain is built from TRBV27 and TRBJ2-7, with D possibly being TRBD2 (6 bases). This CDR3 is 17 amino acids long. Looked up from germline, CDR1 is MNHEY and CDR2 is SMNVEV (reference sequence). With 1 base removed from V and 3 bases from J, the gap between germline ends came to 19 bases. The chain's CDR3 is CASSLLPPGGSGYEQYF. DNA for the CDR3: TGTGCCAGCAGTTTATTACCCCCCGGGGGTTCGGGCTACGAGCAGTACTTC.

The CDR3 region is CASKTSGGSGANVLTF. For the CDR3, the DNA is TGTGCCAGCAAAACTAGCGGGGGGTCTGGGGCCAACGTCCTGACTTTC. The chain couples TRBV2 to TRBJ2-6; TRBD2 matches 12 bases. J lost 1 base, V lost 7 bases, and 2 bases had no gene match. Germline V gives CDR1 SNHLY, CDR2 FYNNEI. CDR3 length: 16 residues. The variable domain in full, completed from reference TRBV2 and TRBJ2-6, reads EPEVTQTPSHQVTQMGQEVILRCVPISNHLYFYWYRQILGQKVEFLVSFYNNEISEKSEIFDDQFSVERPDGSNFTLKIRSTKLEDSAMYFCASKTSGGSGANVLTFGAGSRLTVL.

This clonotype was counted a few times. This chain joins TRBV4-3 and TRBJ2-5; 9 nucleotides line up with TRBD1. Germline CDR1 is LGHNA and CDR2 is YSLEER. The CDR3 has 16 residues. V shed 3 bases, J shed 5 bases, and the junction held 10 bases outside the gene matches. The CDR3 nucleotides read TGCGCCAGCAGCCAGCTCCTAACAGGGGGCGACGAGACCCAGTACTTC. This encodes CASSQLLTGGDETQYF.

This rearrangement joins TRBV29-1 to TRBJ1-1; 8 bases agree with TRBD1. The CDR3 totals 13 residues. With V trimmed by 4 bases and J by 6 bases, 7 bases remained unmatched. The V gene's germline CDR1 is SQVTM and CDR2 ANQGSEA. The CDR3 bases are TGCAGCGTTGGCCCGGGACAGGAGGCTGAAGCTTTCTTT. Translated, it gives CSVGPGQEAEAFF.

Remarks on this clonotype: A much larger clonotype is one base distant, so this may be a read error. This chain uses TRBV7-2 with TRBJ2-1; tentatively, D is TRBD1 (5 bases). Germline loops: CDR1 SGHTA, CDR2 FQGNSA. Trimming pared 4 bases from V and 2 bases from J, leaving 15 bases between. The CDR3 is 16 residues long. This CDR3 is CASSYLIRAPYNEQFF. Here the CDR3 DNA reads TGTGCCAGCAGCTACCTCATCAGGGCGCCCTACAATGAGCAGTTCTTC. The variable domain in full, with the rest retrieved from reference TRBV7-2 and TRBJ2-1, is GAGVSQSPSNKVTEKGKDVELRCDPISGHTALYWYRQSLGQGLEFLIYFQGNSAPDKSGLPSDRFSAERTGGSVSTLTIQRTQQEDSAVYLCASSYLIRAPYNEQFFGPGTRLTVL.

The chain combines TRBV15 with TRBJ2-1; D is unclear. This CDR3 has 15 residues. The germline V gene encodes CDR1 LNHNV and CDR2 YYDKDF (reference sequence). V was shortened by 0 bases and J by 0 bases, with 6 bases between the two germline ends. CDR3 in amino acids: CATSRDSSSYNEQFF. CDR3 bases: TGTGCCACCAGCAGAGATTCGAGCTCCTACAATGAGCAGTTCTTC.

The chain is built from TRBV12-5 and TRBJ2-7, with D possibly being TRBD1 (6 bases). The CDR3 has 15 residues. Trimming pared 4 bases from V and 3 bases from J, leaving 16 bases between. The germline CDR1 and CDR2 sequences are LGHNT and FRNRAP. CDR3 sequence: CASGSPRTGNYEQYF. The CDR3 bases are TGTGCTAGTGGTTCCCCCCGAACAGGGAACTACGAGCAGTACTTC.

Ten or more counts support this clonotype. The J gene is TRBJ2-2, the V gene TRBV7-2, with D possibly matching TRBD1 (6 bases). Germline CDR1 reads SGHTA; CDR2 reads FQGNSA. CDR3 length equals 13 residues. V lost 10 bases, J lost 4 bases, and 13 bases lay in between. CDR3 protein: CAIRTESTGELFF. Written as DNA, the CDR3 is TGTGCCATCCGGACAGAGAGCACCGGGGAGCTGTTTTTT.

This sequence joins TRBV11-2 and TRBJ2-5, with TRBD1 matching over 7 bases. V gave up 2 bases and J gave up 1 base; unmatched junction bases: 4. The CDR3 is made up of 15 amino acids. Germline V gene sequence: CDR1 SGHAT, CDR2 FQNNGV. The CDR3 loop is CASSLTGTAQETQYF. For the CDR3, the DNA is TGTGCCAGCAGCTTAACCGGGACAGCCCAAGAGACCCAGTACTTC. Complete variable domain (other parts from reference TRBV11-2 and TRBJ2-5): EAGVAQSPRYKIIEKRQSVAFWCNPISGHATLYWYQQILGQGPKLLIQFQNNGVVDDSQLPKDRFSAERLKGVDSTLKIQPAKLEDSAVYLCASSLTGTAQETQYFGPGTRLLVL.

The V call is TRBV5-6, the J call TRBJ2-5; D may correspond to TRBD1 or TRBD2 (5 bases each). The length of the CDR3 is 15 residues. V dropped 7 bases and J dropped 9 bases, with 25 bases sitting between them. Germline V gives CDR1 SGHDT, CDR2 YYEEEE. In DNA, the CDR3 is TGTGCCAGCTCTTCGCGAGGGACGCACGGTATGTCCCAGTACTTC. It translates to CASSSRGTHGMSQYF. Full variable domain (rest looked up from reference TRBV5-6 and TRBJ2-5): DAGVTQSPTHLIKTRGQQVTLRCSPKSGHDTVSWYQQALGQGPQFIFQYYEEEERQRGNFPDRFSGHQFPNYSSELNVNALLLGDSALYLCASSSRGTHGMSQYFGPGTRLLVL.

This clonotype was seen a single time. One junction end disagrees with the germline gene, perhaps due to a read error. The V and J genes are TRBV11-2 and TRBJ1-3, with 7 nucleotides matching TRBD1. The germline V gene encodes CDR1 SGHAT and CDR2 FQNNGV. The length of the CDR3 is 17 residues. CDR3 region: CASSLGRKRDSGSTIYF. CDR3 nucleotide sequence: TGTGCCAGCAGCTTAGGGAGGAAAAGGGACAGTGGAAGCACCATATATTTT.

The rearrangement joins TRBV9 to TRBJ2-1; D is undetermined. Germline CDR1 SGDLS, CDR2 YYNGEE. The CDR3 runs to 16 residues. Trimming pared 3 bases from V and 7 bases from J, leaving 20 bases between. CDR3: CASSAHGLGPANEQFF. The CDR3 DNA reads as TGTGCCAGCAGCGCCCATGGTTTAGGGCCGGCGAATGAGCAGTTCTTC. The full variable domain, in which reference TRBV9 and TRBJ2-1 provide the parts outside the CDR3, is DSGVTQTPKHLITATGQRVTLRCSPRSGDLSVYWYQQSLDQGLQFLIQYYNGEERAKGNILERFSAQQFPDLHSELNLSSLELGDSALYFCASSAHGLGPANEQFFGPGTRLTVL.

Here the CDR3 DNA reads TGTGCCAGCAGCCCCGCGGGGGTATTCGGGGAGCTGTTTTTT. Its translation: CASSPAGVFGELFF. V usage is TRBV11-2 and J usage is TRBJ2-2, with 7 positions matching TRBD2. The CDR3 runs to 14 residues. Per the germline V gene, CDR1 is SGHAT and CDR2 is FQNNGV. V gave up 5 bases and J gave up 7 bases; unmatched junction bases: 7.

This clonotype was seen repeatedly, ten times or more. The rearrangement uses TRBV10-3 and TRBJ1-5, with a weak D call TRBD1 (5 bases). V was shortened by 0 bases and J by 6 bases, with 12 bases between the two germline ends. The CDR3 has 15 amino acids. Germline V gene lookup returns CDR1 ENHRY and CDR2 SYGVKD. CDR3 in amino acids: CAISESSQGGQPQHF. DNA for the CDR3: TGTGCCATCAGTGAGTCGAGTCAGGGAGGTCAGCCCCAGCATTTT.

This rearrangement joins TRBV9 to TRBJ2-3; D is unresolved. Per germline, CDR1 SGDLS and CDR2 YYNGEE. The CDR3 extends over 15 amino acids. Trimming left V 4 bases short and J 2 bases short, with 14 bases between. The CDR3 sequence: CASSTRPAPTDTQYF. The CDR3 nucleotides are TGTGCCAGCAGCACACGCCCGGCACCCACAGATACGCAGTATTTT.

The V call is TRBV7-2, the J call TRBJ1-2; D gene uncertain. Germline V CDR1 and CDR2: SGHTA, FQGNSA. CDR3 size: 14 residues. V was clipped by 0 bases and J by 1 base, with 6 bases between them. Here the CDR3 DNA reads TGTGCCAGCAGCTTAGCCCACGATAACTATGGCTACACCTTC. It codes for CASSLAHDNYGYTF.

This clonotype was seen a few times. V gene TRBV7-3 combines with J gene TRBJ1-2; 7 nucleotides agree with TRBD1. CDR3 size: 14 residues. The V segment lost 4 bases and the J segment 4 bases; nucleotides outside the gene matches: 6. The germline V gene has CDR1 SGHTA and CDR2 FQGTGA. The CDR3 bases are TGTGCCAGCAGCTCCGACAGGGTTACCTATGGCTACACCTTC. Translation gives CASSSDRVTYGYTF.

This clonotype occurred many times. This rearrangement joins TRBV7-8 to TRBJ2-1, with 8 bases that match TRBD2. Trimming at V came to 5 bases and at J to 4 bases, leaving 10 bases not matched to a gene. CDR3 length equals 16 residues. Germline assignment: CDR1 SGHVS and CDR2 FQNEAQ. The CDR3 DNA is TGTGCCAGCAGCCCCCGGGGAGCGGGGGTATACAATGAGCAGTTCTTC. Translating it yields CASSPRGAGVYNEQFF.

This clonotype came up many times. The chain is built from TRBV25-1 and TRBJ2-7; D unclear. The germline V gene has CDR1 MGHDK and CDR2 SYGVNS. Trimming pared 4 bases from V and 1 base from J, leaving 8 bases between. The CDR3 totals 13 residues. CDR3 DNA sequence: TGTGCCAGCAGTGCCGACTCATCCTACGAGCAGTACTTC. It yields the protein CASSADSSYEQYF.

The chain is built from TRBV5-6 and TRBJ2-7; possible D gene TRBD2, 6 bases. The V gene's germline CDR1 is SGHDT and CDR2 YYEEEE. The CDR3 sequence is 14 residues long. V was trimmed by 0 bases and J by 0 bases, leaving 7 bases between them. This chain's CDR3 is CASSLGDSSYEQYF. Here the CDR3 DNA reads TGTGCCAGCAGCTTGGGGGACTCCTCCTACGAGCAGTACTTC.

V is TRBV20-1 and J is TRBJ1-1; D is perhaps TRBD1 (6 bases). CDR3 length: 12 residues. Germline assignment: CDR1 DFQATT and CDR2 SNEGSKA (reference sequence). V lost 4 bases to trimming and J lost 4 bases, with 10 bases between them. The CDR3 is CSAMKGGTEAFF. For the CDR3, the DNA is TGCAGTGCTATGAAGGGGGGCACTGAAGCTTTCTTT.

The DNA for the CDR3 is TGTGCCAGCAGCCGCGCGCAGGGAGCCTTGACTAATGAAAAACTGTTTTTT. It translates to CASSRAQGALTNEKLFF. The V and J genes are TRBV7-3 and TRBJ1-4, with D tentatively TRBD1 (5 bases). V was pared by 5 bases and J by 2 bases, with 18 bases between. CDR1 is SGHTA, CDR2 FQGTGA, per germline. The CDR3 is made up of 17 amino acids.

This clonotype was counted at least ten times. The rearrangement joins TRBV7-4 to TRBJ2-1; 10 nucleotides match TRBD1. This CDR3 has 14 amino acids. The V segment lost 3 bases and the J segment 7 bases; nucleotides outside the gene matches: 3. Germline CDR1 reads SGHVT; CDR2 reads SQSDAQ. The CDR3 loop is CASSFDRGLNEQFF. CDR3 coding DNA: TGTGCCAGCAGCTTCGACAGGGGGCTGAATGAGCAGTTCTTC.

This sequence joins TRBV11-2 and TRBJ2-2, with 14 positions matching TRBD2. The CDR3 runs 16 residues. J was trimmed by 6 bases and V by 6 bases; bases with no gene match: 6. Germline values: CDR1 SGHAT, CDR2 FQNNGV. The chain's CDR3 is CASSLLTSGGAGELFF. The CDR3 nucleotides are TGTGCCAGCAGTCTCCTGACTAGCGGGGGGGCCGGGGAGCTGTTTTTT.

The chain employs TRBV2 and TRBJ1-5; D gene uncertain. CDR1 and CDR2 (germline): SNHLY, FYNNEI. The germline V and J ends were trimmed by 6 bases and 6 bases, with 15 bases remaining between them. CDR3 length: 14 amino acids. DNA of the CDR3: TGTGCCAGCAGCGCTGACACCCTCGGTCAGCCCCAGCATTTT. This codes for CASSADTLGQPQHF.